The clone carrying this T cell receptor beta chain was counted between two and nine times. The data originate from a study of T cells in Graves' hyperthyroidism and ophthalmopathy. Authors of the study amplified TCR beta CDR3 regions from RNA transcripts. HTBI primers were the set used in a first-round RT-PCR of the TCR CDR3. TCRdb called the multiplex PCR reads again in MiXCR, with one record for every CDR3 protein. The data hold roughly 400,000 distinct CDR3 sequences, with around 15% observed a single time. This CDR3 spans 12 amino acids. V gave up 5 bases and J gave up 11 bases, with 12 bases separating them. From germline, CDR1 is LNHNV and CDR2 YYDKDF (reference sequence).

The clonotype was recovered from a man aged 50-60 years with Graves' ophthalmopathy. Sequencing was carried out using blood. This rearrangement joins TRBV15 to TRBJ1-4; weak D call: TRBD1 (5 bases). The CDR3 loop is CATSDRRGKLFF. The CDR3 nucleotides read TGTGCCACCAGCGATCGCCGGGGCAAACTGTTTTTT.